A selection of T cell receptor beta chains follows, all from one sample in a study of cytomegalovirus exposure and HLA in healthy donors. Produced via immunoSEQ multiplex PCR; TCRdb's table is partial and in-frame only. Of approximately 69,000 clones in the sample, 60% to 75% are singletons; the top ten hold roughly 22%. Material: PBMCs. These receptors all come from a man aged 35 to 55 in good health and CMV-seropositive. The CDR3 runs from the conserved cysteine through the conserved F or W.

j_gene | v_gene | CDR3aa
TRBJ1-2 | TRBV7-8 | CASSHSTANYGYTF
TRBJ1-4 | TRBV13 | CASSEDRVGKLFF
TRBJ1-5 | TRBV6-5 | CASSSRREAQPQHF
TRBJ2-7 | TRBV6-6 | CASSYGQGANEQYF
TRBJ1-2 | TRBV5-6 | CASSQTDRAGYTF
TRBJ1-1 | TRBV6-5 | CASSYSNSLMNTEALF
TRBJ2-7 | TRBV4-2 | CASSPEGYEQYF
TRBJ2-3 | TRBV7-2 | CASSTDRPSEHSLTDTQYF
TRBJ2-1 | TRBV5-4 | CASRRTSGGNNEQFF
TRBJ2-6 | TRBV5-1 | CASSPARGSGANVLTF
TRBJ2-7 | TRBV5-1 | CASSLRTGGDYEQYF
- | TRBV6-6 | CASSWTSGVHYEQYF
TRBJ1-2 | TRBV11-2 | CASSLGTGNGYTF
TRBJ2-7 | TRBV5-1 | CASSSELAGSSYEQYF
TRBJ1-3 | TRBV7-8 | CASSPLGARGLGNTIYF
TRBJ1-2 | TRBV9 | CASSGKGQVGAGYGYTF
TRBJ2-7 | TRBV28 | CASSIDRSYYEQYF
TRBJ1-1 | TRBV9 | CASSVGTGRFGEAFF